The 32 T cell receptor beta chains listed next were all sequenced from one sample in a study of read filtering for tumor transcriptome and immune sequencing (dated by TCRdb to 2020 to 2022). Sequencing instrument: Illumina HiSeq 4000. TCR libraries were constructed from approximately 0.4 ug RNA using the Immunoverse kit, and molecular barcoded adaptors covering alpha/delta and beta/gamma chains were employed. The public sequencing data were trimmed at Q25 with fastp and processed into clonotypes with MiXCR by TCRdb, which kept only in-frame beta chains. Each record represents a unique CDR3 protein, reported with the most common genes and DNA among its rows. The sample data list tens of thousands of distinct CDR3 sequences, and roughly 19% of these were observed just once. 17% of the sample goes to the ten largest clones. The sequencing input was a population of CD138-negative cells sorted from bone marrow. What the cell subset or site label conveys for this sample: bone marrow mononuclear cells depleted of CD138+ plasma/myeloma cells by negative magnetic selection. These receptors came from a donor over 35 with multiple myeloma.

This clonotype was recorded many times. This chain uses TRBV20-1 with TRBJ2-3; no clear D gene. V lost 6 bases and J lost 1, with 14 bases in between. This CDR3 region has 14 residues. Germline V lookup: CDR1 DFQATT, CDR2 SNEGSKA (reference sequence). In DNA, the CDR3 is TGCAGTGCGCGGCCGACTTGGGGCACAGATACGCAGTATTTT. Translated, it gives CSARPTWGTDTQYF.

About this clonotype: A much larger clone lies a single base off, so this may be a read error. Because it lacks the conserved phenylalanine or tryptophan at the end, this CDR3 is likely a read error. The chain combines TRBV6-5 with TRBJ1-5; perhaps TRBD1 as D (5 bases). The germline V and J ends were trimmed by 4 bases and 5 bases, with 12 bases remaining between them. This CDR3 has 14 residues. Germline values: CDR1 MNHEY, CDR2 SVGAGI. CDR3 DNA sequence: TGTGCCAGCAGTTCCAGGGACGGTTATCAGCCCCAGCATTCT. It codes for CASSSRDGYQPQHS.

The chain couples TRBV19 to TRBJ2-3, with 12 positions matching TRBD1. In germline, CDR1 is LNHDA, CDR2 SQIVND (reference sequence). This CDR3 comprises 14 residues. V was clipped by 6 bases and J by 5 bases; unmatched bases: 3. The CDR3 DNA reads TGTGCCAGTAGGGGGACAGGGGGCCTAGATACGCAGTATTTT. The encoded protein is CASRGTGGLDTQYF.

This clonotype was observed many times. CDR3 sequence (DNA): TGTGCCAGCAGTACAAGGGGAGGGGAGTCTGAAGCTTTCTTT. Protein sequence: CASSTRGGESEAFF. This sequence joins TRBV27 and TRBJ1-1, with a tentative D call TRBD1 (5 bases). The germline CDR1 and CDR2 sequences are MNHEY and SMNVEV (reference sequence). This CDR3 comprises 14 residues. V lost 5 bases to trimming and J lost 6 bases, with 16 bases between them.

Points on this clonotype: This may stem from a read error, because a much larger clone lies one nucleotide away. This sequence joins TRBV28 and TRBJ1-5; D is perhaps TRBD1 (5 bases). CDR1 is MDHEN and CDR2 is SYDVKM in the germline V gene. V lost 4 bases, J lost 4 bases, and 11 bases lay in between. The CDR3 runs to 14 residues. The CDR3 spells CASSSPPGNQPQHF. CDR3 in DNA: TGTGCCAGCAGTTCTCCGCCAGGGAATCAGCCCCAGCATTTT.

J is TRBJ2-5 and V is TRBV28; possible D gene TRBD1, 5 bases. With 6 bases removed from V and 2 bases from J, the gap between germline ends came to 13 bases. The CDR3 sequence is 14 residues long. The germline CDR1 and CDR2 sequences are MDHEN and SYDVKM. CDR3: CASRYRTLQETQYF. In DNA, the CDR3 is TGTGCCAGCAGGTACAGGACCCTACAAGAGACCCAGTACTTC.

This clonotype was detected ten times or more. The chain couples TRBV6-1 to TRBJ2-5; D may be TRBD1 or TRBD2 (7 bases each). V was clipped by 7 bases and J by 5 bases, with 14 bases between them. The CDR3 consists of 13 residues. Germline-derived CDR1 and CDR2 are MNHNS and SASEGT. CDR3 protein: CASTSQGGETQYF. The CDR3 bases are TGTGCCAGCACTTCCCAGGGGGGGGAGACCCAGTACTTC.

At least ten counts were recorded for this clonotype. The chain links TRBV28 to TRBJ2-5; D ambiguous. The CDR3 spans 12 residues. V lost 5 bases to trimming and J lost 2 bases, with 6 bases between them. Germline CDR1 is MDHEN and CDR2 is SYDVKM. DNA of the CDR3: TGTGCCAGCAGTAAGACACAAGAGACCCAGTACTTC. Translated, it gives CASSKTQETQYF.

This chain connects TRBV18 to TRBJ1-1, with a possible D match to TRBD1 (5 bases). V lost 4 bases and J lost 2, with 11 bases in between. The CDR3 sequence is 14 residues long. Germline loops: CDR1 KGHSH, CDR2 LQKENI. In DNA, the CDR3 is TGTGCCAGCTCACGGGACGGGCCTAACACTGAAGCTTTCTTT. Its translation is CASSRDGPNTEAFF.

This clonotype was found once. This may be a read error: a much more frequent sequence differs by one nucleotide. The rearrangement joins TRBV7-7 to TRBJ2-2, with TRBD1 identical over 7 bases. Germline CDR1 is SSHAT and CDR2 is FNYEAQ (reference sequence). The length of the CDR3 is 15 residues. Here the CDR3 DNA reads TGTGCTAGCAGGAAGGGGACAGCGAACGCCGGGGAGCTGTTTTTT. Translating gives CASRKGTANAGELFF.

The chain has TRBV10-3 and TRBJ1-5; D call uncertain. The germline gives CDR1 ENHRY, CDR2 SYGVKD. The germline V and J ends were trimmed by 0 bases and 1 base, with 13 bases remaining between them. This CDR3 has 17 residues. CDR3 bases: TGTGCCATCAGTGAGTCCTTGGGATTTTGGAGCAATCAGCCCCAGCATTTT. This codes for CAISESLGFWSNQPQHF.

Regarding this clonotype: Its ends do not fully match the called genes, so a read error is possible. The chain joins TRBV7-6 to TRBJ2-6; D ambiguous. The CDR3 has 17 residues. Germline-derived CDR1 and CDR2 are SGHVS and FNYEAQ. The CDR3 region is CASSLGAPISEANVLTF. In nucleotides, the CDR3 is TGTGCCAGCAGCTTAGGTGCTCCGATCTCTGAGGCCAACGTCCTGACTTTC.

The rearrangement uses TRBV10-3 and TRBJ1-1; unclear D gene. CDR1 and CDR2 from the germline V gene are ENHRY and SYGVKD. The ends were cut back, 2 bases at V and 6 bases at J, with 13 bases in the middle. CDR3 length equals 14 residues. The CDR3 DNA reads as TGTGCCATCAGTGAGGGGAGTAGGGTGGCTGAAGCTTTCTTT. Translation gives CAISEGSRVAEAFF.

As concerns this clonotype: At one end the junction does not follow the germline gene, possibly because of a read error. V gene TRBV6-5 combines with J gene TRBJ2-5; D may be TRBD2 (5 bases). Germline V gives CDR1 MNHEY, CDR2 SVGAGI. The CDR3 is 14 residues long. CDR3 in amino acids: CASSSRDMGEAQYF. In nucleotides, the CDR3 is TGTGCCAGCAGTTCACGAGACATGGGAGAGGCCCAGTACTTC.

A remark on this clonotype: A read error may be the cause here, since a much bigger clone is one base away. This chain connects TRBV6-1 to TRBJ2-1; possibly TRBD2 for D (5 bases). The CDR3 has 12 residues. From germline, CDR1 is MNHNS and CDR2 SASEGT. Trimming pared 10 bases from V and 3 bases from J, leaving 10 bases between. CDR3 protein: CATEGDYNEQFF. The CDR3 DNA reads as TGTGCCACCGAGGGAGACTACAATGAGCAGTTCTTC.

This clonotype was detected ten times or more. The chain carries TRBV5-8 and TRBJ2-1; 10 bases match TRBD1. The CDR3 length is 14 residues. V was pared by 0 bases and J by 9 bases, with 3 bases of the junction left unmatched. Germline CDR1 reads SGHTS; CDR2 reads YDEGEE. The chain's CDR3 is CASSLGQGALEQFF. CDR3 DNA: TGTGCCAGCAGCTTGGGACAGGGGGCGCTTGAGCAGTTCTTC.

This clonotype was found a few times. The J gene is TRBJ1-1, the V gene TRBV7-9; D might be TRBD1 (6 bases). This CDR3 is 12 amino acids long. Germline V CDR1 and CDR2: SEHNR, FQNEAQ (reference sequence). V shed 5 bases and J shed 11 bases, with 15 bases lying between them. The DNA for the CDR3 is TGTGCCAGCAGCCCAACAGGGACGTGGGCTTTCTTT. Amino acids: CASSPTGTWAFF. The full variable domain, completed using reference TRBV7-9 and TRBJ1-1, is DTGVSQNPRHKITKRGQNVTFRCDPISEHNRLYWYRQTLGQGPEFLTYFQNEAQLEKSRLLSDRFSAERPKGSFSTLEIQRTEQGDSAMYLCASSPTGTWAFFGQGTRLTVV.

This clonotype was detected many times. The chain joins TRBV27 to TRBJ1-1; no clear D gene. Germline-derived CDR1 and CDR2 are MNHEY and SMNVEV (reference sequence). This CDR3 is built from 12 residues. V was clipped by 5 bases and J by 5 bases, with 9 bases between them. This CDR3 reads CASSRAGTEAFF. The CDR3 nucleotides read TGTGCCAGCAGTCGGGCTGGAACTGAAGCTTTCTTT.

In the case of this clonotype: This may stem from a read error, because a much larger clone lies one nucleotide away. The genes are TRBV6-5 and TRBJ1-4; D perhaps matches TRBD1 (5 bases). Germline assignment: CDR1 MNHEY and CDR2 SVGAGI. The CDR3 is made up of 15 amino acids. The ends were cut back, 4 bases at V and 8 bases at J, with 17 bases in the middle. The CDR3 reads CASSFGGRKDEKLFF. CDR3 in DNA: TGTGCCAGCAGTTTTGGGGGGAGAAAGGACGAAAAACTGTTTTTT.

This clonotype came up many times. The chain is built from TRBV6-2 or TRBV6-3 and TRBJ1-5, with D possibly matching TRBD1 (5 bases). V gave up 6 bases and J gave up 0 bases, with 9 bases separating them. Germline CDR1 is MNHEY and CDR2 is SVGEGT. The CDR3 sequence is 14 residues long. CDR3 residues: CASRSGGSNQPQHF. The CDR3 region has the DNA TGTGCCAGCAGGTCTGGGGGTAGCAATCAGCCCCAGCATTTT.

This clonotype was recorded many times. Germline is not matched at one junction end, which may reflect a read error. V usage is TRBV14 and J usage is TRBJ2-4, with D unclear. In germline, CDR1 is SGHDN, CDR2 FVKESK. The length of the CDR3 is 13 residues. The CDR3 DNA follows: TGTGCCAGCAGCAAAGAGCCCAAAAACATTCAGTACTTC. It is translated as CASSKEPKNIQYF.

There are many counts of this clonotype. This chain uses TRBV10-3 with TRBJ2-3, with 9 nucleotides matching TRBD2. The germline V gene has CDR1 ENHRY and CDR2 SYGVKD. CDR3 size: 17 residues. Trimming took 2 bases from V and 4 from J; bases not matched to a gene: 10. CDR3 nucleotide sequence: TGTGCCATCAGTGAGCGGGTTGGTAGCGGGAGCTCAGATACGCAGTATTTT. Protein sequence: CAISERVGSGSSDTQYF.

This clonotype is medium-sized (0.01 to 0.1%). V is TRBV27 and J is TRBJ2-1; D might be TRBD2 (5 bases). V gave up 2 bases and J gave up 9 bases, with 8 bases separating them. In germline, CDR1 is MNHEY, CDR2 SMNVEV (reference sequence). The length of the CDR3 is 12 residues. As DNA, the CDR3 is TGTGCCAGCAGTTTAGACGAGGGTGAGCAGTTCTTC. It is translated as CASSLDEGEQFF.

The rearrangement links TRBV7-6 to TRBJ2-2, with 10 bases that match TRBD2. Germline V gene sequence: CDR1 SGHVS, CDR2 FNYEAQ. Germline trimming cut 4 bases from V and 0 bases from J; bases unmatched to any gene: 8. The CDR3 length is 18 residues. The CDR3 DNA follows: TGTGCCAGCAGCTCGGTGATAGCGGGGGGCGCGAACACCGGGGAGCTGTTTTTT. This sequence encodes CASSSVIAGGANTGELFF.

This clonotype was detected ten times or more. This chain links TRBV4-1 with TRBJ1-4, with no clear D. In germline, CDR1 is MGHRA, CDR2 YSYEKL. V was cut by 3 bases and J by 4 bases, with 9 bases left in between. The CDR3 extends over 14 amino acids. The CDR3 spells CASSQSGLNEKLFF. The DNA of the CDR3 is TGCGCCAGCAGCCAGTCAGGTCTTAATGAAAAACTGTTTTTT.

This clonotype has at least ten counts. V and J are TRBV29-1 and TRBJ2-2; D remains unclear. The V gene's germline CDR1 is SQVTM and CDR2 ANQGSEA. The CDR3 has 13 residues. V was shortened by 3 bases and J by 1 base, with 6 bases between the two germline ends. CDR3 sequence (DNA): TGCAGCGTTGACGAAGTGAACACCGGGGAGCTGTTTTTT. This gives the protein CSVDEVNTGELFF.

The table lists this clonotype with many counts. The chain joins TRBV3-1 to TRBJ1-5; perhaps TRBD1 as D (6 bases). Deletions cut 3 bases from V and 6 bases from J, with 12 bases between. The length of the CDR3 is 14 residues. The germline CDR1 and CDR2 sequences are LGHDT and YNNKEL (reference sequence). The CDR3 protein is CASSHQQGSQPQHF. CDR3 bases: TGTGCCAGCAGCCACCAGCAGGGGAGTCAGCCCCAGCATTTT.

There are a few counts of this clonotype. The chain couples TRBV6-1 to TRBJ2-6; D is possibly TRBD1 (6 bases). Trimming left V 7 bases short and J 1 base short, with 23 bases between. The CDR3 spans 19 residues. The germline gives CDR1 MNHNS, CDR2 SASEGT. For the CDR3, the DNA is TGTGCCAGCATTGATCCCGGAGTACAGGGCTATTCTGGGGCCAACGTCCTGACTTTC. It is translated as CASIDPGVQGYSGANVLTF.

Points on this clonotype: A much larger clone lies one base from this, so it may be a read error. This chain uses TRBV25-1 with TRBJ1-5; 8 nucleotides agree with TRBD1. The CDR3 has 15 residues. Germline V CDR1 and CDR2: MGHDK, SYGVNS. This CDR3 reads CASGDTGGSGQPQHF. The CDR3 nucleotides are TGTGCCAGCGGTGATACAGGGGGGTCTGGGCAGCCCCAGCATTTT.

In the case of this clonotype: This may come from a read error, since a much larger clone is one base off. The chain uses TRBV29-1 and TRBJ1-2; D is unresolved. Per the germline V gene, CDR1 is SQVTM and CDR2 is ANQGSEA. The CDR3 sequence is 12 residues long. Trimming left V 3 bases short and J 5 bases short, with 10 bases between. The CDR3 DNA is TGCAGCGTTGATGAGGGAGCTTATGGCTACACCTTC. Its protein is CSVDEGAYGYTF. Combining the CDR3 with reference TRBV29-1 and TRBJ1-2 gives the whole variable domain SAVISQKPSRDICQRGTSLTIQCQVDSQVTMMFWYRQQPGQSLTLIATANQGSEATYESGFVIDKFPISRPNLTFSTLTVSNMSPEDSSIYLCSVDEGAYGYTFGSGTRLTVV.

This clonotype was detected a few times. The gene calls are TRBV5-5 and TRBJ2-3; the match to TRBD1 covers 7 bases. The germline V gene has CDR1 SGHKS and CDR2 YYEKEE (reference sequence). This CDR3 has 14 residues. The V gene end was trimmed by 2 bases and the J gene end by 5 bases; junction bases not matched to a gene: 5. The CDR3 bases are TGTGCCAGCAGCTTCTCGGCAGGGGGAGATACGCAGTATTTT. It codes for CASSFSAGGDTQYF.

There are many counts of this clonotype. The chain couples TRBV29-1 to TRBJ1-1, with TRBD1 identical over 8 bases. CDR3 length: 12 amino acids. V shed 6 bases and J 6 bases; nucleotides not matched to a gene: 6. The germline V gene encodes CDR1 SQVTM and CDR2 ANQGSEA. The CDR3 protein is CSVDRGKAEAFF. For the CDR3, the DNA is TGCAGCGTCGACAGGGGTAAAGCTGAAGCTTTCTTT.